Sequencing of this T cell receptor (beta chain) was carried out in a study of cytomegalovirus exposure and HLA in healthy donors. With 60 Vbeta and 13 Jbeta primers, the PCR was carried out. Sequencing was performed with immunoSEQ multiplex PCR; in TCRdb, only in-frame clones are kept and a portion is missing. The sample has more than 30,000 clones; 55% to 80% are singletons. This clone has more than one count but fewer than ten. Trimming cost V 4 bases and J 5 bases; bases outside gene matches: 6. Germline V gene sequence: CDR1 SGHNT, CDR2 YYREEE (reference sequence). CDR3 length: 16 residues. The J gene is TRBJ2-5, the V gene TRBV5-4, with 15 bases lining up with TRBD2. The clonotype was recovered from a middle-aged man in good health and CMV-seropositive. The sequenced sample consisted of PBMCs. The CDR3 here is CASSGTSGGPPETQYF. CDR3 sequence (DNA): TGTGCCAGCAGCGGGACTAGCGGGGGGCCCCCGGAGACCCAGTACTTC.